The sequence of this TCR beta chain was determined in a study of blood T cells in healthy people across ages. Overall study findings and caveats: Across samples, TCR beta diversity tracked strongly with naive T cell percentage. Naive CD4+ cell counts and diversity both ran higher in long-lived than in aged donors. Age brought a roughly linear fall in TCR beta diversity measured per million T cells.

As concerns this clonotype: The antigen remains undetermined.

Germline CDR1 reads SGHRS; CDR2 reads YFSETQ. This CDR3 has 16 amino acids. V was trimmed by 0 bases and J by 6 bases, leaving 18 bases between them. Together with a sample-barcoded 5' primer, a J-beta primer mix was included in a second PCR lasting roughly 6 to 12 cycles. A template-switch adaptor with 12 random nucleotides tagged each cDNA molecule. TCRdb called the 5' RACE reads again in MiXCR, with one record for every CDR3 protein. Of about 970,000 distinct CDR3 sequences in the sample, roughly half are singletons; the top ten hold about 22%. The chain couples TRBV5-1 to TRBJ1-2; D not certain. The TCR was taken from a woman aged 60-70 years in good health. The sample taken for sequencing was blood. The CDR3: CASSLGTRRAGHGYTF. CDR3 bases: TGCGCCAGCAGCTTGGGCACACGGAGAGCTGGCCATGGCTACACCTTC.